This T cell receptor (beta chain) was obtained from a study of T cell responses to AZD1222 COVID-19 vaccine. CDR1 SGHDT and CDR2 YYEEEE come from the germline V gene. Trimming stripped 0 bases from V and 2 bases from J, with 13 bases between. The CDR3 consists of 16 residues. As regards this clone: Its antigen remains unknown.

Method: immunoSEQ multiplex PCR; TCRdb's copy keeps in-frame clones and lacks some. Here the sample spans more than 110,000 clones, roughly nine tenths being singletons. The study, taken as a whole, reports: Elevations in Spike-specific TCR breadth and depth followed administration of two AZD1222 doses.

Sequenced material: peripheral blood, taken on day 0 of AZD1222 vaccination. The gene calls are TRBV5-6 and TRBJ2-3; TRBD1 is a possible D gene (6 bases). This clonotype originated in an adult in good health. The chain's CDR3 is CASSLDTGKPTDTQYF. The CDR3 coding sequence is TGTGCCAGCAGCTTGGATACAGGGAAGCCCACAGATACGCAGTATTTT.